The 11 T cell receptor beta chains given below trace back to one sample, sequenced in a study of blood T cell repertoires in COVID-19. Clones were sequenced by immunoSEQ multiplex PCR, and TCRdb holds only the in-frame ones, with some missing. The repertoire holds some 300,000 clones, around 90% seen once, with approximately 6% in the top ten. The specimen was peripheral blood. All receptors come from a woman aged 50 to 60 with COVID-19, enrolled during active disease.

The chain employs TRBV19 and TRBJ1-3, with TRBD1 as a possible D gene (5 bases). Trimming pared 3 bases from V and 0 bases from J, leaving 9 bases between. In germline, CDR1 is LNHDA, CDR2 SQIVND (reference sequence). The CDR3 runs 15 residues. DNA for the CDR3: TGTGCCAGTAGTATGTGGGGCAGCTCTGGAAACACCATATATTTT. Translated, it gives CASSMWGSSGNTIYF.

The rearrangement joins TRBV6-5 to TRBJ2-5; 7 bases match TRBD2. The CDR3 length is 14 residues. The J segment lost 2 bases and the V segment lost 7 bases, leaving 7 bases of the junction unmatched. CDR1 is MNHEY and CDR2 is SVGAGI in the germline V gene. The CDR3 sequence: CASTLRGGQETQYF. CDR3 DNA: TGTGCCAGCACCCTGCGCGGGGGACAAGAGACCCAGTACTTC.

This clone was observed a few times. This chain's CDR3 is CASSKLGLGSWVEQYF. The DNA for the CDR3 is TGTGCCAGCAGCAAGCTCGGACTAGGGAGTTGGGTGGAGCAGTACTTC. V and J are TRBV21-1 and TRBJ2-7; the table's D call, TRBD2, has no DNA check behind it. TRBV21-1 is described as a pseudogene. This CDR3 region has 16 residues.

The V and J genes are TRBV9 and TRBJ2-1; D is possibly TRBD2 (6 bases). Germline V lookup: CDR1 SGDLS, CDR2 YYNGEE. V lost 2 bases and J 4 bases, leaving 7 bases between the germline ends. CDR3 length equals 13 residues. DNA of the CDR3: TGTGCCAGCAGCGTTCTAGCGTACAATGAGCAGTTCTTC. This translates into CASSVLAYNEQFF.

The CDR3 DNA follows: TGTGCCAGCAGCCAAGTTTGGTTAGGGGGCCCTGATTTATTGTGCCAGTACTTC. It encodes CASSQVWLGGPDLLCQYF. V gene TRBV14 combines with J gene TRBJ2-5, with 7 bases aligning to TRBD1. Per the germline V gene, CDR1 is SGHDN and CDR2 is FVKESK. V shed 1 base, J shed 10 bases, and the junction held 21 bases outside the gene matches. The CDR3 extends over 18 amino acids.

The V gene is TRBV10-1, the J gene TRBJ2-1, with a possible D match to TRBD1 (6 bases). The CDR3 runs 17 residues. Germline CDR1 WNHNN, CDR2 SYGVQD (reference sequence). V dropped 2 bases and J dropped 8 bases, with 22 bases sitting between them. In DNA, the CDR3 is TGCGCCAGCAGTGAGGAGGGGGATCTTGAAGGGGCCGATGAGCAGTTCTTC. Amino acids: CASSEEGDLEGADEQFF.

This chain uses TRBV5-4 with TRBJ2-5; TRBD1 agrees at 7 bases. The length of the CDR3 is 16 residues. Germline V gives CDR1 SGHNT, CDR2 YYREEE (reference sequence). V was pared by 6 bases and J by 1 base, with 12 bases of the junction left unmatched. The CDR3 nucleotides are TGTGCCAGCATACCGCCGGGACAGAGAATCCAAGAGACCCAGTACTTC. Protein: CASIPPGQRIQETQYF.

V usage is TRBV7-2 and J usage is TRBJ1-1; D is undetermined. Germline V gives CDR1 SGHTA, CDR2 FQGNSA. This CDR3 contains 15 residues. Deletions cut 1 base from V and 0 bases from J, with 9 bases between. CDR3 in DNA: TGTGCCAGCAGCTTAGGGCGGCAGCTGAACACTGAAGCTTTCTTT. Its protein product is CASSLGRQLNTEAFF.

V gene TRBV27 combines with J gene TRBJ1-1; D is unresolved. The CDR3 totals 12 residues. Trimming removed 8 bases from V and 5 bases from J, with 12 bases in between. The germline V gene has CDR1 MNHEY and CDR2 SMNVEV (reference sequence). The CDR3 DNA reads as TGTGCCAGCCTCGCGCCGGGGACTGAAGCTTTCTTT. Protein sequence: CASLAPGTEAFF.

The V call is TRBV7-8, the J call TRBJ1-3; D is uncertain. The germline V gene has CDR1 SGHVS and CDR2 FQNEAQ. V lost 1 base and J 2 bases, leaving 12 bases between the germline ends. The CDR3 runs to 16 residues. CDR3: CASSLDTVGPGNTIYF. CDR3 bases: TGTGCCAGCAGCTTAGATACGGTGGGCCCTGGAAACACCATATATTTT.

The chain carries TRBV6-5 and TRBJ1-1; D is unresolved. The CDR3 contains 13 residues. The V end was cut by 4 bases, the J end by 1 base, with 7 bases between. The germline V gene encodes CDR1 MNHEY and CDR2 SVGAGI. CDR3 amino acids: CASSLRQNTEAFF. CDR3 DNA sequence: TGTGCCAGCAGTTTGCGGCAGAACACTGAAGCTTTCTTT.